These 15 T cell receptor beta chains originate from one sample sequenced in a study of siplizumab effects on memory and regulatory T cells. The repertoire was sequenced with immunoSEQ multiplex PCR; TCRdb's copy has only in-frame clones and lacks some. The sample includes tens of thousands of clones, 80% to 90% seen only once; the top ten take less than 0.3%. The specimen sequenced was naive CD4+ T cells sorted from blood. Source of these receptors: a human donor in good health.

This clone was observed a single time. The rearrangement joins TRBV11-2 to TRBJ2-7, with TRBD1 identical over 12 bases. The CDR3 has 19 residues. V dropped 4 bases and J dropped 4; count of bases not matched to a gene: 17. The V gene's germline CDR1 is SGHAT and CDR2 FQNNGV. The CDR3: CASSSTSLPGQGAKYEQYF. The CDR3, as DNA: TGTGCCAGCAGCTCCACAAGTTTACCGGGACAGGGGGCTAAGTACGAGCAGTACTTC.

The genes are TRBV19 and TRBJ2-7, with D unclear. Germline loops: CDR1 LNHDA, CDR2 SQIVND (reference sequence). CDR3 length equals 15 residues. Trimming removed 4 bases from V and 2 bases from J, with 15 bases in between. The CDR3 sequence is CASSRDVERPYEQYF. The CDR3 nucleotides read TGTGCCAGTAGTAGGGATGTTGAGAGGCCCTACGAGCAGTACTTC. The entire variable domain, with the rest obtained from reference TRBV19 and TRBJ2-7, is as follows: DGGITQSPKYLFRKEGQNVTLSCEQNLNHDAMYWYRQDPGQGLRLIYYSQIVNDFQKGDIAEGYSVSREKKESFPLTVTSAQKNPTAFYLCASSRDVERPYEQYFGPGTRLTVT.

In its sample, this clone was seen once. V gene TRBV9 combines with J gene TRBJ1-3; no clear D gene. Per the germline V gene, CDR1 is SGDLS and CDR2 is YYNGEE. The CDR3 sequence is 16 residues long. V lost 0 bases to trimming and J lost 2 bases, with 12 bases between them. CDR3 sequence reads: CASSVGAEGTGNTIYF. CDR3 DNA sequence: TGTGCCAGCAGCGTAGGGGCAGAAGGAACTGGAAACACCATATATTTT.

The rearrangement links TRBV5-4 to TRBJ2-1, with TRBD1 matching over 7 bases. The V and J ends lost 3 bases and 5 bases, in that order; junction bases with no gene match: 2. Germline CDR1 is SGHNT and CDR2 is YYREEE (reference sequence). The CDR3 has 13 residues. CDR3 amino acids: CASSSGQDNEQFF. CDR3 nucleotide sequence: TGTGCCAGCAGCTCCGGACAGGACAATGAGCAGTTCTTC.

The rearrangement joins TRBV2 to TRBJ1-1, with no clear D. Trimming removed 7 bases from V and 4 bases from J, with 16 bases in between. Germline lookup yields CDR1 SNHLY and CDR2 FYNNEI. This CDR3 is 14 amino acids long. The CDR3 region has the DNA TGTGCCAGCACACAGACTGACATACTCACTGAAGCTTTCTTT. It translates to CASTQTDILTEAFF. Using reference TRBV2 and TRBJ1-1 for the parts outside the CDR3, the full variable domain is EPEVTQTPSHQVTQMGQEVILRCVPISNHLYFYWYRQILGQKVEFLVSFYNNEISEKSEIFDDQFSVERPDGSNFTLKIRSTKLEDSAMYFCASTQTDILTEAFFGQGTRLTVV.

The chain combines TRBV6-5 with TRBJ2-3; 10 bases fit TRBD2. Germline-derived CDR1 and CDR2 are MNHEY and SVGAGI. CDR3 length: 13 residues. The junction had 2 bases not matched to a gene; V was cut back by 6 bases and J by 5 bases. CDR3: CASRRLAGDTQYF. The CDR3 DNA follows: TGTGCCAGCAGACGACTAGCGGGAGATACGCAGTATTTT.

J is TRBJ1-1 and V is TRBV6-5; possible D gene TRBD1, 6 bases. This CDR3 is 13 amino acids long. The V and J ends lost 7 bases and 4 bases respectively, with 13 bases between them. Germline lookup yields CDR1 MNHEY and CDR2 SVGAGI. Here the CDR3 reads CASTRDTRTEAFF. DNA of the CDR3: TGTGCCAGCACCCGGGACACCCGCACTGAAGCTTTCTTT.

J is TRBJ2-5 and V is TRBV11-3, with TRBD1 as a possible D gene (6 bases). Trimming removed 3 bases at V and 3 bases at J, with 11 bases between. Germline assignment: CDR1 SGHNT and CDR2 YENEEA. The CDR3 has 14 amino acids. The CDR3 region has the DNA TGTGCCAGCAGCTTTACAGGGATGGAAGAGACCCAGTACTTC. It translates to CASSFTGMEETQYF.

V and J are TRBV7-9 and TRBJ2-7; D remains ambiguous. This CDR3 has 14 amino acids. Trimming cost V 0 bases and J 6 bases, with 12 bases left between them. Germline CDR1 SEHNR, CDR2 FQNEAQ (reference sequence). The CDR3 DNA reads as TGTGCCAGCAGCTTAGCGCGTGGCACTATCGAGCAGTACTTC. Translation: CASSLARGTIEQYF.

This clone was counted a few times. This chain connects TRBV7-8 to TRBJ2-1; either TRBD1 or TRBD2 may supply D (5 bases each). The CDR3 has 16 amino acids. Germline assignment: CDR1 SGHVS and CDR2 FQNEAQ. The V end was cut by 7 bases, the J end by 2 bases, with 18 bases between. For the CDR3, the DNA is TGTGCCAGCACCACCCAGGGACCTCCAACCTACAATGAGCAGTTCTTC. Protein: CASTTQGPPTYNEQFF.

The chain combines TRBV5-4 with TRBJ2-5; D is uncertain. The CDR3 extends over 11 amino acids. The germline V gene encodes CDR1 SGHNT and CDR2 YYREEE (reference sequence). Between the trimmed V and J ends, which lost 4 bases and 1 base, there was a span of 2 bases. The CDR3 is CASSTQETQYF. The CDR3, as DNA: TGTGCCAGCAGCACCCAAGAGACCCAGTACTTC. The full variable domain, completed using reference TRBV5-4 and TRBJ2-5, is ETGVTQSPTHLIKTRGQQVTLRCSSQSGHNTVSWYQQALGQGPQFIFQYYREEENGRGNFPPRFSGLQFPNYSSELNVNALELDDSALYLCASSTQETQYFGPGTRLLVL.

This sequence joins TRBV29-1 and TRBJ2-3; D remains ambiguous. Germline CDR1 reads SQVTM; CDR2 reads ANQGSEA. Trimming stripped 3 bases from V and 0 bases from J, with 10 bases between. The length of the CDR3 is 14 residues. Written as DNA, the CDR3 is TGCAGCGTTGATTCGGGCTCTAGCACAGATACGCAGTATTTT. As protein: CSVDSGSSTDTQYF.

V is TRBV19 and J is TRBJ2-4, with D tentatively TRBD1 (5 bases). V was shortened by 1 base and J by 1 base, with 20 bases between the two germline ends. CDR3 length: 19 residues. The V gene's germline CDR1 is LNHDA and CDR2 SQIVND (reference sequence). The CDR3 loop reads CASSIGKSGLERAKNIQYF. CDR3 coding DNA: TGTGCCAGTAGTATAGGCAAATCAGGGTTGGAGAGGGCCAAAAACATTCAGTACTTC. Full variable domain (missing parts from reference TRBV19 and TRBJ2-4): DGGITQSPKYLFRKEGQNVTLSCEQNLNHDAMYWYRQDPGQGLRLIYYSQIVNDFQKGDIAEGYSVSREKKESFPLTVTSAQKNPTAFYLCASSIGKSGLERAKNIQYFGAGTRLSVL.

The chain carries TRBV30 and TRBJ2-2; a weak D match, TRBD2 (5 bases). The V end lost 4 bases, the J end lost 6 bases, and 15 bases lay between the germline ends. The CDR3 covers 14 residues. Germline lookup yields CDR1 GTSNPN and CDR2 SVGIG (reference sequence). CDR3 nucleotide sequence: TGTGCCTGGATAAGGGAGAGTAAGGCCGGGGAGCTGTTTTTT. As protein: CAWIRESKAGELFF.

The chain has TRBV21-1 and TRBJ1-4. TRBV21-1 is shown as a pseudogene. This CDR3 is built from 15 residues. Here the CDR3 DNA reads TGTGCCAGCAGGGGCTTCTGTTGCGGATATGAAAAACTGTTTTTT. Amino acid sequence: CASRGFCCGYEKLFF.